These 21 T cell receptor beta chains originate from one sample sequenced in a study of blood T cells in healthy people across ages. Then a second PCR, running about 6 to 12 cycles, was carried out with a sample-barcoded 5' primer and a J-beta primer mix. TCRdb recomputed calls from the 5' RACE reads with MiXCR, one row per CDR3 protein. The sample lists some 1.4 million distinct CDR3 sequences, 42% occurring once. What was sequenced was blood. The source is a woman younger than 30 in good health.

As for this clonotype: The junction shows a germline mismatch at one end, possibly a read error. V and J are TRBV2 and TRBJ1-2; D ambiguous. This CDR3 comprises 12 residues. Germline-derived CDR1 and CDR2 are SNHLY and FYNNEI. This CDR3 reads CVSSVGTDGYTF. In nucleotides, the CDR3 is TGTGTCAGCAGTGTGGGAACAGATGGCTACACCTTC.

The sample holds a few counts of this clonotype. This chain links TRBV6-5 with TRBJ1-4; no clear D gene. The CDR3 has 15 amino acids. Trimming pared 0 bases from V and 4 bases from J, leaving 9 bases between. Germline V gives CDR1 MNHEY, CDR2 SVGAGI. CDR3 sequence (DNA): TGTGCCAGCAGTTACTCGACGGGTAATAATGAAAAACTGTTTTTT. It codes for CASSYSTGNNEKLFF.

The chain carries TRBV3-1 and TRBJ1-2; D uncertain. Germline V gene sequence: CDR1 LGHDT, CDR2 YNNKEL (reference sequence). This CDR3 contains 15 residues. The V end was cut by 4 bases, the J end by 5 bases, with 17 bases between. Here the CDR3 reads CASSRTAAELYGYTF. DNA for the CDR3: TGTGCCAGCAGCCGAACCGCGGCGGAACTATATGGCTACACCTTC.

This clonotype occurred once. The chain recombines TRBV5-5 with TRBJ1-2; D is uncertain. In germline, CDR1 is SGHKS, CDR2 YYEKEE (reference sequence). Trimming pared 4 bases from V and 4 bases from J, leaving 14 bases between. The CDR3 totals 14 residues. CDR3 DNA: TGTGCCAGCAGCGTTGAGGCCAGTCCCTATGGCTACACCTTC. It translates to CASSVEASPYGYTF.

The rearrangement links TRBV9 to TRBJ2-3; TRBD2 matches at 10 bases. CDR1 and CDR2 from the germline V gene are SGDLS and YYNGEE. The CDR3 is 14 amino acids. V lost 0 bases to trimming and J lost 5 bases; unmatched junction nucleotides: 0. The CDR3 bases are TGTGCCAGCAGCGTAGGGACTAGCGGAGATACGCAGTATTTT. This translates into CASSVGTSGDTQYF.

The chain joins TRBV7-2 to TRBJ1-6; D is possibly TRBD1 (6 bases). V lost 2 bases and J lost 8, with 16 bases in between. Germline CDR1 SGHTA, CDR2 FQGNSA. The CDR3 has 16 residues. As DNA, the CDR3 is TGTGCCAGCAGCTTAACGCCCACAGGGATGGATTCACCCCTCCACTTT. Protein product: CASSLTPTGMDSPLHF.

The V gene is TRBV12-3 or TRBV12-4, the J gene TRBJ2-7; possibly TRBD2 for D (5 bases). Trimming removed 3 bases from V and 2 bases from J, with 11 bases in between. The CDR3 has 14 residues. The CDR3, as DNA: TGTGCCAGCAGTTTCTACGCGGGTACCTACGAGCAGTACTTC. Residues: CASSFYAGTYEQYF.

This clonotype occurred a few times. V usage is TRBV28 and J usage is TRBJ2-5, with D unclear. CDR3 size: 12 residues. In germline, CDR1 is MDHEN, CDR2 SYDVKM. Trimming shortened V by 8 bases and J by 7 bases, and 14 bases separated the two germline ends. CDR3 region: CASFRLGGTQYF. CDR3 sequence (DNA): TGTGCCAGCTTCCGCCTGGGTGGGACCCAGTACTTC. Together with reference TRBV28 and TRBJ2-5, the CDR3 gives the full variable domain: DVKVTQSSRYLVKRTGEKVFLECVQDMDHENMFWYRQDPGLGLRLIYFSYDVKMKEKGDIPEGYSVSREKKERFSLILESASTNQTSMYLCASFRLGGTQYFGPGTRLLVL.

CDR3 nucleotides: TGTGCCAGCAGCCAAGGTTTTGGTGGGCAGTTCTTC. This sequence encodes CASSQGFGGQFF. This sequence joins TRBV7-9 and TRBJ2-1; no clear D gene. The ends were cut back, 5 bases at V and 12 bases at J, with 14 bases in the middle. Germline V gene sequence: CDR1 SEHNR, CDR2 FQNEAQ (reference sequence). The CDR3 loop spans 12 amino acids.

This clonotype has just a few counts. The chain recombines TRBV20-1 with TRBJ2-7, with TRBD1 as a possible D gene (5 bases). Germline assignment: CDR1 DFQATT and CDR2 SNEGSKA (reference sequence). Trimming took 6 bases from V and 1 from J, leaving 16 bases between them. The CDR3 is 14 residues long. The CDR3 here is CSAALTAGSYEQYF. The CDR3 nucleotides read TGCAGTGCAGCTCTCACCGCAGGGTCCTACGAGCAGTACTTC.

CDR3 nucleotide sequence: TGCGCCAGCAGCCCACGGATTGGTGATGGCTACACCTTC. Protein: CASSPRIGDGYTF. This chain joins TRBV5-1 and TRBJ1-2; D is ambiguous. V lost 4 bases and J 6 bases, leaving 13 bases between the germline ends. Germline V CDR1 and CDR2: SGHRS, YFSETQ. There are 13 residues in the CDR3.

V gene TRBV2 combines with J gene TRBJ1-2; D possibly corresponds to TRBD1 (5 bases). Germline V gene lookup returns CDR1 SNHLY and CDR2 FYNNEI. The V end lost 7 bases, the J end lost 5 bases, and 17 bases lay between the germline ends. The CDR3 is 14 residues long. The DNA of the CDR3 is TGTGCCAGCAAGAACACCAACCAGGGATATGGCTACACCTTC. It encodes CASKNTNQGYGYTF.

In this sample, this clonotype turned up a few times. The chain is built from TRBV5-1 and TRBJ2-4; TRBD2 matches 7 bases. The CDR3 runs 16 residues. Trimming removed 1 base from V and 5 bases from J; junction bases left unmatched: 9. The germline V gene encodes CDR1 SGHRS and CDR2 YFSETQ. CDR3 amino acids: CASSLFSGVGENIQYF. The CDR3 nucleotides are TGCGCCAGCAGCTTGTTCAGCGGGGTAGGCGAAAACATTCAGTACTTC.

The V call is TRBV7-9, the J call TRBJ2-1; perhaps TRBD2 as D (5 bases). CDR3 size: 14 residues. From germline, CDR1 is SEHNR and CDR2 FQNEAQ (reference sequence). V was clipped by 2 bases and J by 9 bases, with 14 bases between them. CDR3 nucleotides: TGTGCCAGCAGCTTACAGGAGGCTGGAAGTGAGCAGTTCTTC. As protein: CASSLQEAGSEQFF.

This clonotype was detected a few times. This chain's CDR3 is CASSLGAWDTEAFF. Here the CDR3 DNA reads TGCGCCAGCAGCTTGGGGGCCTGGGACACTGAAGCTTTCTTT. This chain uses TRBV5-1 with TRBJ1-1; D gene uncertain. Germline values: CDR1 SGHRS, CDR2 YFSETQ. There are 14 residues in the CDR3. Trimming pared 0 bases from V and 3 bases from J, leaving 9 bases between.

The rearrangement uses TRBV18 and TRBJ2-5; D not certain. The germline V and J ends were trimmed by 3 bases and 4 bases, with 18 bases remaining between them. This CDR3 has 16 amino acids. In germline, CDR1 is KGHSH, CDR2 LQKENI. CDR3 nucleotides: TGTGCCAGCTCACCCATCCGGGTGGGTAACGGAGAGACCCAGTACTTC. Translated, it gives CASSPIRVGNGETQYF.

This chain connects TRBV29-1 to TRBJ2-3, with 7 bases that match TRBD1. Germline V gives CDR1 SQVTM, CDR2 ANQGSEA. J gave up 4 bases and V 2 bases, and 12 bases lay outside the gene matches. CDR3 length: 16 residues. The CDR3, as DNA: TGCAGCGTTGAAAGCCTGCAAGGGGGCCTGGCAGATACGCAGTATTTT. Translated: CSVESLQGGLADTQYF.

This clonotype was seen only a few times. This chain uses TRBV7-2 with TRBJ2-7, with 10 positions matching TRBD2. The CDR3 has 16 residues. V shed 1 base and J 4 bases; nucleotides not matched to a gene: 7. The germline V gene has CDR1 SGHTA and CDR2 FQGNSA. The chain's CDR3 is CASSLEGSSGRYEQYF. The CDR3 region has the DNA TGTGCCAGCAGCTTAGAGGGTTCTAGCGGGAGATACGAGCAGTACTTC.

This clonotype came up a few times. The chain joins TRBV4-1 to TRBJ2-7; 7 nucleotides match TRBD2. The CDR3 length is 17 residues. Trimming took 0 bases from V and 4 from J; bases not matched to a gene: 12. Germline values: CDR1 MGHRA, CDR2 YSYEKL. CDR3 amino acids: CASSQDYGEGLTYEQYF. CDR3 nucleotides: TGCGCCAGCAGCCAAGATTATGGGGAGGGCCTCACATACGAGCAGTACTTC.

This chain joins TRBV6-5 and TRBJ1-6; D call uncertain. There are 17 residues in the CDR3. V lost 0 bases, J lost 4 bases, and 13 bases lay in between. Germline CDR1 reads MNHEY; CDR2 reads SVGAGI. The CDR3 sequence is CASSYSGAGGYNSPLHF. CDR3 DNA: TGTGCCAGCAGTTACTCTGGAGCCGGAGGTTATAATTCACCCCTCCACTTT.

This clonotype was picked up a small number of times. The chain joins TRBV29-1 to TRBJ1-2; tentative D call: TRBD1 (5 bases). Deletions cut 7 bases from V and 4 bases from J, with 16 bases between. Germline CDR1 reads SQVTM; CDR2 reads ANQGSEA. This CDR3 is built from 13 residues. CDR3 loop: CSASAGGAYGYTF. DNA for the CDR3: TGCAGCGCCTCCGCCGGGGGAGCCTATGGCTACACCTTC.